This T cell receptor (beta chain) was observed in a study of Ad26.COV2.S vaccination and SARS-CoV-2 variants. Study overall: Doses of Ad26.COV2.S were injected into muscle once or twice, 56 days apart.

Treatment indicated: some 19 received Ad26.COV2.S at low or high dose, single or two shots; 5 received placebo; per-sample allocation not given. Samples analyzed were those drawn on day 63 after the first vaccine or placebo injection. The study's findings and limits: With respect to non-spike TCR breadth, vaccine and placebo recipients were similar. Ad26.COV2.S recipients had broader spike-specific TCRs (P = 0.0014). There was reportedly substantial breadth in spike-specific CD8+ and CD4+ T cell responses after vaccination.

Germline trimming cut 3 bases from V and 3 bases from J; bases unmatched to any gene: 10. The CDR3 runs to 17 residues. Germline CDR1 and CDR2: SQVTM and ANQGSEA. A word on this clone: Its antigen remains unidentified.

Method: immunoSEQ multiplex PCR; TCRdb's copy keeps in-frame clones and lacks some. The sample gives around 350,000 clones, roughly 81% of which show up once; 2.5% to 3.5% is in the top ten. This clonotype was sampled from a person aged 18-60 years who received the Ad26.COV2.S COVID-19 vaccine or a placebo. The source was peripheral blood, collected in a trial of Ad26.COV2.S vaccine versus placebo. The rearrangement links TRBV29-1 to TRBJ2-2; 10 bases line up with TRBD2. The CDR3 is CSVEVAGGIWDTGELFF. The CDR3 DNA follows: TGCAGCGTTGAGGTAGCGGGAGGAATTTGGGACACCGGGGAGCTGTTTTTT.